This T cell receptor beta chain was recovered during a study of sequential checkpoint blockade in melanoma. In germline, CDR1 is SGHRS, CDR2 YFSETQ. The CDR3 runs 15 residues. Trimming shortened V by 4 bases and J by 0 bases, and 12 bases separated the two germline ends. Only a few counts were recorded for this clone. What it binds is unknown. General study points: Mutational load did not correlate with tumor T-cell fraction or clonality.

TCRdb's table, derived via immunoSEQ multiplex PCR, lists solely in-frame clones and lacks some. In the table there are some 10,000 clones, about 21% of which are singletons. The treatment here: randomized to nivolumab then ipilimumab (arm A) or the reverse (arm B). The receptor's source is a human donor with melanoma. The chain is built from TRBV5-1 and TRBJ2-3; D remains unclear. The source material was tumor tissue (inferred from file names), sampled from a patient given nivolumab and ipilimumab in sequence. The chain's CDR3 is CASSKGGSSTDTQYF. As DNA, the CDR3 is TGCGCCAGCAGCAAGGGCGGATCTAGCACAGATACGCAGTATTTT.